The 5 T cell receptor beta chains presented below share a single source sample, sequenced in a study of response to subunit inactivated influenza vaccine listed by TCRdb under 2018. Libraries were made using RT-PCR. The instrument given in TCRdb is Illumina HiSeq 2500. The public reads were reprocessed in TCRdb via fastp at Q25 and MiXCR, keeping in-frame beta chains. Records with the same CDR3 protein are collapsed into one entry carrying the most frequent genes and DNA. The sample yields under 550,000 distinct CDR3 sequences; roughly 7.6% were counted once. About an eighth of the sample is in the top ten clones. This specimen consisted of PBMCs from blood, obtained around 25 months after vaccination. The receptors originated from a man aged 45 to 75 who received an inactivated influenza vaccine. Donor details come from another sample of the same person, matched by shared clones.

This clonotype has at least ten counts. The chain is built from TRBV12-3 or TRBV12-4 and TRBJ1-1; no firm D call. The CDR3 has 11 amino acids. The V and J ends lost 6 bases and 2 bases respectively, with 4 bases between them. In DNA, the CDR3 is TGTGCCAGCAGGGTTAACACTGAAGCTTTCTTT. Encoded protein: CASRVNTEAFF.

The rearrangement uses TRBV3-1 and TRBJ1-2; D remains ambiguous. The CDR3 runs 14 residues. CDR1 and CDR2 (germline): LGHDT, YNNKEL (reference sequence). With 0 bases removed from V and 8 bases from J, the gap between germline ends came to 13 bases. CDR3 in amino acids: CASSQDSAGRGYTF. In DNA, the CDR3 is TGTGCCAGCAGCCAAGATTCGGCAGGAAGGGGCTACACCTTC.

This clonotype was counted ten times or more. The germline gene is not matched at one end of the junction; a read error may be the cause. The chain recombines TRBV7-7 with TRBJ2-7, with D hard to call. The CDR3 sequence is 13 residues long. Germline V CDR1 and CDR2: SSHAT, FNYEAQ (reference sequence). This chain's CDR3 is CASSLAPASEQYF. Here the CDR3 DNA reads TGTGCTAGCAGCTTAGCCCCCGCATCGGAGCAGTACTTC.

The V and J genes are TRBV14 and TRBJ2-2; D is unresolved. The CDR3 covers 17 residues. Germline CDR1 reads SGHDN; CDR2 reads FVKESK. The V and J ends lost 0 bases and 3 bases respectively, with 14 bases between them. DNA for the CDR3: TGTGCCAGCAGCCAAGAGTACGCGAGGTCGGACACCGGGGAGCTGTTTTTT. This codes for CASSQEYARSDTGELFF.

The chain links TRBV7-9 to TRBJ2-2; D might be TRBD2 (5 bases). Between the trimmed V and J ends, which lost 7 bases and 6 bases, there was a span of 18 bases. The germline gives CDR1 SEHNR, CDR2 FQNEAQ (reference sequence). There are 15 residues in the CDR3. The CDR3 DNA sequence: TGTGCCAGCATCCCACTAGGCAGAAGGTCCGGGGAGCTGTTTTTT. This encodes CASIPLGRRSGELFF.